This TCR beta chain was captured in a study of blood T cell repertoires in COVID-19. Sequencing used immunoSEQ multiplex PCR; TCRdb keeps in-frame clones, though not all of them. Among fewer than 100,000 clones listed, approximately 86% were seen once. V was clipped by 4 bases and J by 3 bases; unmatched bases: 6. The CDR3 is 15 amino acids. The V gene's germline CDR1 is SGHRS and CDR2 YFSETQ. The chain links TRBV5-1 to TRBJ1-1; 10 nucleotides match TRBD1. Material for sequencing was peripheral blood. The TCR sequence derives from a man between 45 and 60 years old with acute or convalescent COVID-19. CDR3 bases: TGCGCCAGCAGCGCCTACGGGACAGGGGACACTGAAGCTTTCTTT. Encoded protein: CASSAYGTGDTEAFF.